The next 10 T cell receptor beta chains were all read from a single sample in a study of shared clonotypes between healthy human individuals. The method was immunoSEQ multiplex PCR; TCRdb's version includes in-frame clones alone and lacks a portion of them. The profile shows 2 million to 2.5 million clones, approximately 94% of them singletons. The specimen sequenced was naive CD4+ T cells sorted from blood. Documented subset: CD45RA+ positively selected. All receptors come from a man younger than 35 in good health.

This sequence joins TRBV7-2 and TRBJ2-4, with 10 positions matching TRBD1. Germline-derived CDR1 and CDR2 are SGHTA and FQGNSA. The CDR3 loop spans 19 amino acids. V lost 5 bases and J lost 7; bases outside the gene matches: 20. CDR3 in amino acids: CASSIRDRGSGVEGNIQYF. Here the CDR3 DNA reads TGTGCCAGCAGCATAAGGGACAGGGGAAGCGGGGTCGAGGGGAACATTCAGTACTTC.

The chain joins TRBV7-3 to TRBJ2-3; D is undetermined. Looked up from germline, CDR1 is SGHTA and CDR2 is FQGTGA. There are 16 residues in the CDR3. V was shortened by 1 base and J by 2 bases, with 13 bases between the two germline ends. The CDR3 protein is CASSLMARHITDTQYF. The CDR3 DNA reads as TGTGCCAGCAGCTTAATGGCTAGGCACATCACAGATACGCAGTATTTT.

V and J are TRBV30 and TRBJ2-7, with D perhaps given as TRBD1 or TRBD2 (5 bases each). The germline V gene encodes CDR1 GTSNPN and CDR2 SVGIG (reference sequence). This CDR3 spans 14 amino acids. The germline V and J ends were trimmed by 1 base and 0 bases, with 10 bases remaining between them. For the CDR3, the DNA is TGTGCCTGGAGTGGGGGACGGAACTCCTACGAGCAGTACTTC. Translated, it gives CAWSGGRNSYEQYF.

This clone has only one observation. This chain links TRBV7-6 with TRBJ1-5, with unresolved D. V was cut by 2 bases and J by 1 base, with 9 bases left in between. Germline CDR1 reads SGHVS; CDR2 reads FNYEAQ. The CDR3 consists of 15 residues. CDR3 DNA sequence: TGTGCCAGCAGCTTAATGGATGGGAGCAATCAGCCCCAGCATTTT. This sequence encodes CASSLMDGSNQPQHF.

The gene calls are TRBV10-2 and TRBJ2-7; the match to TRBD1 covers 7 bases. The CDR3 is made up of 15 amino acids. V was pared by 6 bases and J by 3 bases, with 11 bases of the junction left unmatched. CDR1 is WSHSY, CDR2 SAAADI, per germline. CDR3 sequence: CASSVDREWSYEQYF. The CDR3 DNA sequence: TGCGCCAGCAGCGTTGACAGGGAGTGGAGCTACGAGCAGTACTTC.

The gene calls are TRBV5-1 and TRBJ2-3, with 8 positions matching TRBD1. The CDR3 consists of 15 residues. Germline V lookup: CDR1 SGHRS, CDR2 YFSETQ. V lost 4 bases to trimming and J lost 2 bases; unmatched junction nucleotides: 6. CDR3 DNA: TGCGCCAGCAGCCCGGGACAGGTGCTCACAGATACGCAGTATTTT. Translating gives CASSPGQVLTDTQYF.

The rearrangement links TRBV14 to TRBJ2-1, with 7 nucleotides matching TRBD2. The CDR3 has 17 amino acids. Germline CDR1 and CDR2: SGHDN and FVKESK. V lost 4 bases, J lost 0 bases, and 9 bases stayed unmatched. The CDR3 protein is CASSPTPGRSSYNEQFF. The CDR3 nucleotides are TGTGCCAGCAGCCCAACCCCCGGGAGGAGCTCCTACAATGAGCAGTTCTTC.

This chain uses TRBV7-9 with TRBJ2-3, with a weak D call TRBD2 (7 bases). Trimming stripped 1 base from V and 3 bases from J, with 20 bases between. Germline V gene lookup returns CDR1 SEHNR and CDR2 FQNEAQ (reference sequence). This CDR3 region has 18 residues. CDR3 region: CASSLGAGAPEVTDTQYF. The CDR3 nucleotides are TGTGCCAGCAGCTTAGGGGCGGGGGCTCCAGAGGTAACAGATACGCAGTATTTT.

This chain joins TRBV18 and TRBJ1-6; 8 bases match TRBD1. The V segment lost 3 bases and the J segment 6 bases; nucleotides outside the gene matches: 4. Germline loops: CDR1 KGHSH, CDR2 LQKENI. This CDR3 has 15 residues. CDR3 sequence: CASSPTQGGNSPLHF. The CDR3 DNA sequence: TGTGCCAGCTCACCTACACAGGGGGGTAATTCACCCCTCCACTTT. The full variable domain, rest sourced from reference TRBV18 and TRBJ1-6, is NAGVMQNPRHLVRRRGQEARLRCSPMKGHSHVYWYRQLPEEGLKFMVYLQKENIIDESGMPKERFSAEFPKEGPSILRIQQVVRGDSAAYFCASSPTQGGNSPLHFGNGTRLTVT.

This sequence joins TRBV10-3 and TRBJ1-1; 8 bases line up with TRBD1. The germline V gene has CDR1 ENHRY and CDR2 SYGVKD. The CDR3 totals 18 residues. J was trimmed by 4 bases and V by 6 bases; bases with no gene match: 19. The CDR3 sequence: CAISLVGQGEAKGTEAFF. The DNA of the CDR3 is TGTGCCATCAGCCTAGTTGGACAGGGTGAGGCGAAAGGCACTGAAGCTTTCTTT.